This T cell receptor beta chain was sequenced in a study of CD8 T cells in ankylosing spondylitis. Trimming removed 0 bases from V and 5 bases from J; junction bases left unmatched: 4. The germline V gene encodes CDR1 SGHRS and CDR2 YFSETQ. The CDR3 covers 14 residues. The sample holds many counts of this clonotype. Its antigen is as yet unknown. Points from the study as a whole: A TCR beta motif made of roughly eight highly homologous variants seemed typical of ankylosing spondylitis blood. Reports say disease-linked clones showed up significantly more in matched ankylosing spondylitis synovial fluid.

TCRdb itself ran the 5' RACE reads through MiXCR, one entry per CDR3 protein. The sample holds about 220,000 distinct CDR3 sequences, more than 9% seen once. Sequencing was performed on blood, either unsorted or a sorted T cell fraction (not recorded which). The V gene is TRBV5-1, the J gene TRBJ2-7; 8 bases fit TRBD1. The receptor's source is a male donor with ankylosing spondylitis or in good health (not recorded which). The CDR3 region is CASSLGQGANEQYF. CDR3 sequence (DNA): TGCGCCAGCAGCTTGGGGCAGGGGGCTAACGAGCAGTACTTC.